The 30 T cell receptor beta chains reported below all come from one sample, sequenced in a study of T cells after yellow fever vaccination. TCRdb called the 5' RACE reads again in MiXCR, with one record for every CDR3 protein. Of tens of thousands of distinct CDR3 sequences listed, around 7% are singletons. The material sequenced was CD8+ T cells sorted from PBMCs, taken on the day of the yellow fever booster vaccination. These receptors all come from a man aged 25-45 years who received the YFV17D yellow fever vaccine.

A few counts support this clonotype. The chain has TRBV11-2 and TRBJ2-1; TRBD2 matches at 7 bases. V was pared by 0 bases and J by 2 bases, with 7 bases of the junction left unmatched. Germline V gene lookup returns CDR1 SGHAT and CDR2 FQNNGV. The CDR3 has 17 residues. CDR3 nucleotide sequence: TGTGCCAGCAGCTTAGACCTCGGGACTACCGCCTACAATGAGCAGTTCTTC. It codes for CASSLDLGTTAYNEQFF.

The CDR3 is CASSYSTGPTEAFF. CDR3 nucleotides: TGTGCCAGCAGTTACTCGACAGGGCCCACTGAAGCTTTCTTT. The chain couples TRBV6-5 to TRBJ1-1; 7 bases are shared with TRBD1. Trimming took 0 bases from V and 4 from J; bases not matched to a gene: 2. From germline, CDR1 is MNHEY and CDR2 SVGAGI. This CDR3 comprises 14 residues.

Only a few counts were recorded for this clonotype. The chain has TRBV7-9 and TRBJ2-5, with a tentative D call TRBD1 (6 bases). The CDR3 covers 14 residues. The germline gives CDR1 SEHNR, CDR2 FQNEAQ (reference sequence). The V end was cut by 4 bases, the J end by 0 bases, with 9 bases between. The CDR3 sequence is CASSSGEYQETQYF. CDR3 bases: TGTGCCAGCAGCTCAGGGGAGTACCAAGAGACCCAGTACTTC.

This clonotype was counted only a few times. The J gene is TRBJ2-2, the V gene TRBV15; the D gene could be TRBD1 or TRBD2 (6 bases each). Germline-derived CDR1 and CDR2 are LNHNV and YYDKDF (reference sequence). CDR3 length: 16 amino acids. The V gene lost 0 bases and the J gene lost 4 bases, with 12 bases spanning the gap. The DNA of the CDR3 is TGTGCCACCAGCAGAGATAGGGGGGACCCCACCGGGGAGCTGTTTTTT. It codes for CATSRDRGDPTGELFF.

Ten or more counts support this clonotype. This sequence joins TRBV10-3 and TRBJ2-1, with D maybe TRBD1 (7 bases). V lost 5 bases and J lost 1, with 12 bases in between. Germline V gives CDR1 ENHRY, CDR2 SYGVKD. This CDR3 spans 15 amino acids. This chain's CDR3 is CAISPGGLSYNEQFF. CDR3 DNA sequence: TGTGCCATCAGTCCAGGGGGGCTTTCCTACAATGAGCAGTTCTTC.

Many counts were recorded for this clonotype. The chain is built from TRBV7-9 and TRBJ2-3; possibly TRBD1 for D (6 bases). This CDR3 is 13 amino acids long. Germline loops: CDR1 SEHNR, CDR2 FQNEAQ (reference sequence). V lost 4 bases and J 6 bases, leaving 11 bases between the germline ends. This CDR3 reads CASSSLRGDTQYF. CDR3 DNA: TGTGCCAGCAGCTCCCTCAGGGGTGATACGCAGTATTTT.

The chain uses TRBV9 and TRBJ2-1; D gene unclear. The germline V gene has CDR1 SGDLS and CDR2 YYNGEE. V was trimmed by 4 bases and J by 4 bases, leaving 6 bases between them. This CDR3 contains 12 residues. The CDR3 DNA is TGTGCCAGCAGCCCCGGGTACAATGAGCAGTTCTTC. It translates to CASSPGYNEQFF. Based on the CDR3 plus reference TRBV9 and TRBJ2-1, the full variable domain is DSGVTQTPKHLITATGQRVTLRCSPRSGDLSVYWYQQSLDQGLQFLIQYYNGEERAKGNILERFSAQQFPDLHSELNLSSLELGDSALYFCASSPGYNEQFFGPGTRLTVL.

This rearrangement joins TRBV11-1 to TRBJ1-2; no definite D call. The CDR3 sequence is 13 residues long. The germline V gene has CDR1 SGHAT and CDR2 FQDESV (reference sequence). The germline V and J ends were trimmed by 2 bases and 2 bases, with 6 bases remaining between them. CDR3 bases: TGTGCCAGCAGCTTAACGGCGAACTATGGCTACACCTTC. The encoded protein is CASSLTANYGYTF.

There are a few counts of this clonotype. The chain has TRBV9 and TRBJ2-5, with D perhaps assigned TRBD1 or TRBD2 (5 bases each). This CDR3 is built from 15 residues. V was clipped by 3 bases and J by 2 bases, with 14 bases between them. Germline assignment: CDR1 SGDLS and CDR2 YYNGEE. CDR3 sequence (DNA): TGTGCCAGCAGCGCAGGGACGGTTCCTCAAGAGACCCAGTACTTC. Its protein product is CASSAGTVPQETQYF.

This clonotype has a handful of counts. The chain uses TRBV30 and TRBJ2-1; possible D gene TRBD1, 5 bases. The CDR3 has 13 amino acids. The germline gives CDR1 GTSNPN, CDR2 SVGIG (reference sequence). V lost 4 bases, J lost 9 bases, and 16 bases lay in between. The CDR3 DNA reads TGTGCCTGGACACGATTGCTTGGGGCTGAGCAGTTCTTC. Protein product: CAWTRLLGAEQFF.

This clonotype was observed many times. This chain uses TRBV6-5 with TRBJ2-7; 7 bases are shared with TRBD2. The CDR3 is 13 amino acids. Germline-derived CDR1 and CDR2 are MNHEY and SVGAGI. The ends lost 5 bases at V and 3 bases at J; junction bases unmatched: 4. CDR3 in DNA: TGTGCCAGCAGTCGGGACTATAGCTACGAGCAGTACTTC. Residues: CASSRDYSYEQYF.

This clonotype was seen more than once but under ten times. The rearrangement uses TRBV30 and TRBJ2-7; 9 nucleotides match TRBD2. This CDR3 comprises 15 residues. The germline gives CDR1 GTSNPN, CDR2 SVGIG (reference sequence). The J segment lost 1 base and the V segment lost 0 bases, leaving 4 bases of the junction unmatched. The CDR3 here is CAWSVFTSGSYEQYF. The CDR3 DNA is TGTGCCTGGAGTGTATTTACTAGCGGGTCCTACGAGCAGTACTTC. Combining the CDR3 with reference TRBV30 and TRBJ2-7 gives the whole variable domain SQTIHQWPATLVQPVGSPLSLECTVEGTSNPNLYWYRQAAGRGLQLLFYSVGIGQISSEVPQNLSASRPQDRQFILSSKKLLLSDSGFYLCAWSVFTSGSYEQYFGPGTRLTVT.

Many counts were recorded for this clonotype. This chain links TRBV7-2 with TRBJ2-3; 8 positions agree with TRBD2. Germline lookup yields CDR1 SGHTA and CDR2 FQGNSA. V lost 1 base and J lost 4; bases outside the gene matches: 4. CDR3 length: 15 amino acids. As DNA, the CDR3 is TGTGCCAGCAGCTTAGAAGCGGGAGTGCCAGATACGCAGTATTTT. It encodes CASSLEAGVPDTQYF.

This clonotype came up many times. The chain links TRBV6-2 or TRBV6-3 to TRBJ2-1, with D uncertain. Germline V lookup: CDR1 MNHEY, CDR2 SVGEGT. The germline V and J ends were trimmed by 6 bases and 0 bases, with 18 bases remaining between them. This CDR3 has 17 residues. DNA for the CDR3: TGTGCCAGCAGGACAATCCTTTCGAGGTTCTCCTACAATGAGCAGTTCTTC. This gives the protein CASRTILSRFSYNEQFF.

The V and J genes are TRBV9 and TRBJ2-7; TRBD1 matches at 10 bases. CDR1 SGDLS and CDR2 YYNGEE come from the germline V gene. The CDR3 spans 15 residues. With 4 bases clipped from V and 4 bases from J, the junction kept 8 bases outside the gene matches. This CDR3 is CASSPAGTGVYEQYF. The CDR3 nucleotides read TGTGCCAGCAGCCCAGCCGGGACAGGGGTGTACGAGCAGTACTTC.

This clonotype was found a few times. The chain couples TRBV12-3 or TRBV12-4 to TRBJ2-7; 11 nucleotides match TRBD1. The length of the CDR3 is 15 residues. With V trimmed by 5 bases and J by 11 bases, 14 bases remained unmatched. The CDR3: CASSLGQGALIAEYF. CDR3 bases: TGTGCCAGCAGTCTCGGACAGGGGGCTTTGATCGCGGAGTACTTC.

This clonotype has only a few counts. The chain links TRBV5-1 to TRBJ1-1, with D tentatively TRBD1 (6 bases). V lost 4 bases, J lost 3 bases, and 16 bases lay in between. Germline-derived CDR1 and CDR2 are SGHRS and YFSETQ. This CDR3 is built from 15 residues. The CDR3 DNA reads TGCGCCAGCAGCGGACTAATCGCAGGGGACACTGAAGCTTTCTTT. The encoded protein is CASSGLIAGDTEAFF. The complete variable domain, with remaining parts taken from reference TRBV5-1 and TRBJ1-1, reads KAGVTQTPRYLIKTRGQQVTLSCSPISGHRSVSWYQQTPGQGLQFLFEYFSETQRNKGNFPGRFSGRQFSNSRSEMNVSTLELGDSALYLCASSGLIAGDTEAFFGQGTRLTVV.

The V gene is TRBV7-9, the J gene TRBJ2-4; 11 positions match TRBD1. This CDR3 comprises 13 residues. Germline loops: CDR1 SEHNR, CDR2 FQNEAQ (reference sequence). V gave up 5 bases and J gave up 9 bases; unmatched junction bases: 3. The CDR3 bases are TGTGCCAGCAGCGGACAGGGGGCGGTCATTCAGTACTTC. Translation gives CASSGQGAVIQYF.

This clonotype was observed a few times. The V call is TRBV12-3 or TRBV12-4, the J call TRBJ2-7, with TRBD1 matching 8 bases. CDR3 length: 15 amino acids. V was clipped by 3 bases and J by 2 bases; unmatched bases: 6. The CDR3 nucleotides read TGTGCCAGCAGTTTCTCGGACAGGGCGACCTACGAGCAGTACTTC. Its translation: CASSFSDRATYEQYF.

The chain links TRBV6-2 or TRBV6-3 to TRBJ2-6; D may be TRBD1 (5 bases). This CDR3 is built from 15 residues. The V and J ends lost 5 bases and 1 base respectively, with 9 bases between them. CDR1 is MNHEY and CDR2 is SVGEGT in the germline V gene. CDR3 coding DNA: TGTGCCAGCAGTCAAAGGGGATCTGGGGCCAACGTCCTGACTTTC. This translates into CASSQRGSGANVLTF.

The rearrangement links TRBV6-2 or TRBV6-3 to TRBJ2-5; D is ambiguous. Deletions cut 0 bases from V and 3 bases from J, with 17 bases between. The CDR3 runs 17 residues. Germline V gives CDR1 MNHEY, CDR2 SVGEGT. CDR3 region: CASSYSISQRSEETQYF. The CDR3 DNA reads as TGTGCCAGCAGTTACTCTATATCCCAGAGATCCGAAGAGACCCAGTACTTC.

This clonotype was detected only a few times. The rearrangement joins TRBV27 to TRBJ2-1; no reliable D call. V was shortened by 3 bases and J by 0 bases, with 6 bases between the two germline ends. Germline V gene sequence: CDR1 MNHEY, CDR2 SMNVEV (reference sequence). The CDR3 is 14 amino acids. CDR3: CASSFGVSYNEQFF. CDR3 sequence (DNA): TGTGCCAGCAGTTTTGGGGTCTCCTACAATGAGCAGTTCTTC.

This clonotype occurred a few times. V gene TRBV3-1 combines with J gene TRBJ2-1; D possibly corresponds to TRBD1 (6 bases). The V and J ends lost 0 bases and 5 bases respectively, with 17 bases between them. CDR1 is LGHDT and CDR2 is YNNKEL in the germline V gene (reference sequence). The CDR3 is 17 amino acids. Here the CDR3 reads CASSQDFRQVTDNEQFF. The DNA of the CDR3 is TGTGCCAGCAGCCAAGATTTCAGACAGGTAACTGACAATGAGCAGTTCTTC.

There are many counts of this clonotype. The chain carries TRBV4-3 and TRBJ2-7; 9 nucleotides agree with TRBD2. The V gene end was trimmed by 1 base and the J gene end by 3 bases; junction bases not matched to a gene: 10. CDR1 and CDR2 (germline): LGHNA, YSLEER. The CDR3 is 17 residues long. CDR3 sequence reads: CASSQGPLSSGNYEQYF. The CDR3 nucleotides are TGCGCCAGCAGCCAAGGTCCGTTGTCTAGCGGGAACTACGAGCAGTACTTC.

In its sample, this clonotype was seen a few times. The chain recombines TRBV20-1 with TRBJ2-4, with 8 bases identical to TRBD1. The CDR3 loop spans 16 amino acids. V shed 6 bases, J shed 5 bases, and the junction held 15 bases outside the gene matches. From germline, CDR1 is DFQATT and CDR2 SNEGSKA (reference sequence). The CDR3 region is CSATDGQGAGQNIQYF. The CDR3 DNA reads as TGCAGTGCAACCGATGGACAGGGCGCAGGGCAAAACATTCAGTACTTC.

This chain connects TRBV10-2 to TRBJ1-1; 8 positions match TRBD1. The V gene end was trimmed by 4 bases and the J gene end by 1 base; junction bases not matched to a gene: 8. This CDR3 is built from 16 residues. Germline lookup yields CDR1 WSHSY and CDR2 SAAADI. CDR3: CASSASDRVANTEAFF. In DNA, the CDR3 is TGCGCCAGCAGTGCCTCGGACAGGGTAGCGAACACTGAAGCTTTCTTT.

This chain connects TRBV7-8 to TRBJ2-7, with TRBD2 matching 9 bases. The CDR3 loop spans 14 amino acids. Germline V gene sequence: CDR1 SGHVS, CDR2 FQNEAQ. After removal of 5 bases from V and 4 bases from J, the junction contained 6 bases not matched to a gene. The CDR3 sequence: CASSDSGSFYEQYF. The CDR3 nucleotides read TGTGCCAGCAGCGATAGCGGGAGTTTTTACGAGCAGTACTTC.

The chain recombines TRBV6-1 with TRBJ2-1, with D possibly matching TRBD2 (6 bases). Trimming cost V 6 bases and J 2 bases, with 14 bases left between them. Germline V CDR1 and CDR2: MNHNS, SASEGT. The CDR3 loop spans 15 amino acids. CDR3 nucleotides: TGTGCCAGCAGGTCAACGGGAGTCCCCTACAATGAGCAGTTCTTC. Translated: CASRSTGVPYNEQFF.

This clonotype appeared a few times. The chain has TRBV20-1 and TRBJ2-3, with 8 bases aligning to TRBD1. The CDR3 has 14 amino acids. The germline gives CDR1 DFQATT, CDR2 SNEGSKA (reference sequence). V gave up 1 base and J gave up 4 bases; unmatched junction bases: 4. The DNA for the CDR3 is TGCAGTGCTAGAGGGCGGACAGGGTCAGATACGCAGTATTTT. It yields the protein CSARGRTGSDTQYF.

The rearrangement uses TRBV11-1 and TRBJ2-2; the D is unclear. Trimming cost V 1 base and J 4 bases, with 22 bases left between them. CDR3 length: 19 amino acids. Germline lookup yields CDR1 SGHAT and CDR2 FQDESV (reference sequence). The CDR3 spells CASSLGVRTAPNPTGELFF. The CDR3 DNA reads TGTGCCAGCAGCTTAGGGGTACGGACGGCCCCGAACCCCACCGGGGAGCTGTTTTTT.